These T cell receptor beta chains were read from a single sample in a study of cytomegalovirus exposure and HLA in healthy donors. Assay used: immunoSEQ multiplex PCR; TCRdb lists only in-frame clones, some missing. The sample lists roughly 100,000 clones; over 75% were seen once. The sequenced sample was PBMCs. The receptors here all came from a woman under 30 in good health and CMV-seropositive. The CDR3 runs from the conserved cysteine through the conserved F or W. A D gene is named only where the DNA matches it firmly. The size field is filled for only some rows; it gives once, few, many or a size class.

J	V	D	size	DNA	CDR3
TRBJ1-4	TRBV6-5	TRBD1	NA	TGTGCCAGCAGTACAACAGGGGCTGAAAAACTGTTTTTT	CASSTTGAEKLFF
TRBJ1-6	TRBV10-3	TRBD1	few	TGTGCCATCAGTGAGGTCAGGGGGTTGTCCTATAATTCACCCCTCCACTTT	CAISEVRGLSYNSPLHF
TRBJ2-5	TRBV28	NA	few	TGTGCCAGCAGCCTTGGGCGGACCCAGTACTTC	CASSLGRTQYF
TRBJ1-1	TRBV27	TRBD1	NA	TGTGCCAGCAGGCAATCAAGACAGGGGGCTACTGAAGCTTTCTTT	CASRQSRQGATEAFF
TRBJ2-3	TRBV2	TRBD2	NA	TGTGCCAGCAGCAGCGGGACGCCTGGCACAGATACGCAGTATTTT	CASSSGTPGTDTQYF
TRBJ2-3	TRBV23-1	TRBD1	NA	TGCGCCAGGACCGGGACAGGGGGAACAGATACGCAGTATTTT	CARTGTGGTDTQYF
TRBJ2-2	TRBV7-3	TRBD2	NA	TGTGCCAGCAGCCCCCCAGGCGGGGGAGTGACCGGGGAGCTGTTTTTT	CASSPPGGGVTGELFF
TRBJ2-7	TRBV11-2	NA	once	TGTGCCAGCAGCTTTAGCGGTCCCTACGAGCAGTACTTC	CASSFSGPYEQYF
TRBJ1-2	TRBV5-8	TRBD1	NA	TGTGCCAGCAGCCAGACAGGGGGCTATGGCTACACCTTC	CASSQTGGYGYTF
TRBJ2-7	TRBV5-1	TRBD1	few	TGCGCCAGCAGCGGGGCCGGGGGGACAGGGAGTGAGCAGTACTTC	CASSGAGGTGSEQYF
TRBJ2-1	TRBV7-8	TRBD2	few	TGTGCCAGCAGCTTTGCCTTAGGACAGGACTCTAGCGGGACAAACTACAATGAGCAGTTCTTC	CASSFALGQDSSGTNYNEQFF
TRBJ1-1	TRBV27	NA	NA	TGTGCCAGCAGTACCGGACACCCGAACACTGAAGCTTTCTTT	CASSTGHPNTEAFF
TRBJ1-1	TRBV30	NA	NA	TGTGCCTCCATCGCGGGGCGGAACTCCATGAACACTGAAGCTTTCTTT	CASIAGRNSMNTEAFF
TRBJ2-3	TRBV27	TRBD2	NA	TGTGCCAGCAGTTTATGGACTAGCGGGAGGAGTGATACGCAGTATTTT	CASSLWTSGRSDTQYF
TRBJ2-2	TRBV19	NA	NA	TGTGCCAGTAGCGGTTACACCGGGGAGCTGTTTTTT	CASSGYTGELFF
TRBJ2-5	TRBV6-5	TRBD2	once	TGTGCCAGCAGTTACTCAAGGTCTTCGGCGGGAGTGGCCCAGTACTTC	CASSYSRSSAGVAQYF
TRBJ1-1	TRBV28	TRBD1	NA	TGTGCCAGCAGGGGCGGACAGGGAGGATCTGAAGCTTTCTTT	CASRGGQGGSEAFF
TRBJ1-1	TRBV5-6	NA	few	TGTGCCAGCAGTTGGGGCTCCTTGAACACTGAAGCTTTCTTT	CASSWGSLNTEAFF
TRBJ2-2	TRBV28	TRBD2	NA	TGTGCCAGCAGTTCCGGAGCTGGACTAGTAACGGGCACCGGGGAGCTGTTTTTT	CASSSGAGLVTGTGELFF
TRBJ1-1	TRBV7-3	TRBD1	few	TGTGCCAGCAGCTTTACAGGGGGCGCGGACACTGAAGCTTTCTTT	CASSFTGGADTEAFF
TRBJ1-1	TRBV9	NA	NA	TGTGCCAGCAGCGTCGACAGTATGAACACTGAAGCTTTCTTT	CASSVDSMNTEAFF
TRBJ2-1	TRBV27	TRBD2	NA	TGTGCCAGCAGTTTGGGGACTAGCGCTGACAATGAGCAGTTCTTC	CASSLGTSADNEQFF
TRBJ2-7	TRBV5-1	TRBD1	NA	TGCGCCAGCAGCTTGGTTTCGGACAGGGACGAGCAGTACTTC	CASSLVSDRDEQYF
TRBJ2-5	TRBV6-1	TRBD1	NA	TGTGCCAGCAGTTTCCAGGGGGCCCGGTACTTC	CASSFQGARYF
TRBJ1-2	TRBV21-1	NA	NA	TGTGCCAGCAGCAAAGCGAGGGGGCGAGTTGGCTACACCTTC	CASSKARGRVGYTF
TRBJ1-2	TRBV30	NA	NA	TGTGCCTGGAGTGTCTCGATCGGGGGGGCCTATGGCTACACCTTC	CAWSVSIGGAYGYTF
TRBJ2-5	TRBV7-9	TRBD1	NA	TGTGCAAGCGAGGGTAGGGGGCAGGAGACCCAGTACTTC	CASEGRGQETQYF
TRBJ2-7	TRBV13	TRBD1	NA	TGTGCCAGCAGCTTCGGGACAGGGGATCCTCAGCAGTACTTC	CASSFGTGDPQQYF
TRBJ1-2	TRBV23-1	NA	NA	TGCGCCAGCACCAAAAACAGGGCGGACAGCTATGGCTACACCTTC	CASTKNRADSYGYTF
TRBJ2-1	TRBV15	NA	few	TGTGCCACCAGCAGAGCTGGCGGAGGAACCTACAATGAGCAGTTCTTC	CATSRAGGGTYNEQFF
TRBJ2-3	TRBV14	NA	NA	TGTGCCAGCACCCAGAGGGGCGGGACCCCGGAGGATACGCAGTATTTT	CASTQRGGTPEDTQYF
TRBJ2-2	TRBV13	TRBD2	NA	TGTGCCAGCAGCTTGAGTTGGCGGGAGGGCCCGGGGGAGCTGTTTTTT	CASSLSWREGPGELFF
TRBJ1-5	TRBV19	NA	NA	TGTGCCAGTAGTATATGGGGTCAGGGTCAGCCCCAGCATTTT	CASSIWGQGQPQHF
TRBJ1-6	TRBV28	TRBD1	once	TGTGCCAGCAGTTCGGGACAGGGGGATAATTCACCCCTCCACTTT	CASSSGQGDNSPLHF
TRBJ2-7	TRBV6-5	NA	NA	TGTGCCAGCCGCCCTCTAAGTACCTACGAGCAGTACTTC	CASRPLSTYEQYF
TRBJ1-1	TRBV2	NA	NA	TGTGCCAGCAGCTTGGGAGGGGGTGCTTTCTTT	CASSLGGGAFF
TRBJ1-4	TRBV5-1	TRBD1	NA	TGCGCCAGCAGGGATGACAGGGGTCGCTTTAATGAAAAACTGTTTTTT	CASRDDRGRFNEKLFF